Below, one TCR beta chain is given with its context. Germline assignment: CDR1 MDHEN and CDR2 SYDVKM. The CDR3 contains 12 residues. Deletions cut 6 bases from V and 6 bases from J, with 8 bases between. The data were taken from a study of T cell changes during pregnancy in multiple sclerosis. This table comes from immunoSEQ multiplex PCR, and its TCRdb copy is limited to in-frame clones, with some not included. The sample has about 68,000 clones; 92% are singletons. The sample consisted of peripheral blood, taken in the second trimester of pregnancy. The chain couples TRBV28 to TRBJ2-2, with D unclear. The receptor's source is a female donor in good health, enrolled as a control in a pregnancy study. The CDR3 DNA reads TGTGCCAGCAGACAGTTTCCCGGGGAGCTGTTTTTT. Protein: CASRQFPGELFF.